One and the same sample provided the 18 T cell receptor beta chains below, sequenced in a study of T-cell reconstitution after alpha-beta-depleted transplantation in children. Preparation of the TCRbeta library involved a method that used unique molecular identifiers. TCRdb reprocessed the PCR reads with MiXCR, giving one entry per CDR3 protein. The sample holds 600,000 to 700,000 distinct CDR3 sequences, roughly 15% seen once. Sequenced here: PBMCs from the stem cell graft donor, sampled from the stem cell graft. Receptor source: a human donor who donated a stem cell graft to a child with acute myeloid leukemia.

This clonotype was picked up a small number of times. This chain links TRBV12-3 or TRBV12-4 with TRBJ1-2, with 7 bases fitting TRBD1. The length of the CDR3 is 16 residues. The junction had 15 bases not matched to a gene; V was cut back by 3 bases and J by 8 bases. CDR3 sequence (DNA): TGTGCCAGCAGTTTCCGGGACAGAGGATCGGCCCAGGGCTACACCTTC. The encoded protein is CASSFRDRGSAQGYTF.

This clonotype was counted many times. The chain links TRBV29-1 to TRBJ2-5; 8 bases map to TRBD1. This CDR3 contains 13 residues. Germline CDR1 SQVTM, CDR2 ANQGSEA. V was pared by 7 bases and J by 1 base, with 5 bases of the junction left unmatched. In nucleotides, the CDR3 is TGCAGCGCACAGGACAGGGCCCAAGAGACCCAGTACTTC. It yields the protein CSAQDRAQETQYF.

This clonotype was found a few times. The rearrangement joins TRBV29-1 to TRBJ2-1; D is unclear. V was pared by 4 bases and J by 9 bases, with 7 bases between. This CDR3 spans 10 amino acids. Germline V lookup: CDR1 SQVTM, CDR2 ANQGSEA. CDR3 nucleotides: TGCAGCGTTGGGGTTACTGAGCAGTTCTTC. Its translation: CSVGVTEQFF.

The chain combines TRBV7-8 with TRBJ1-1; the D is unclear. The CDR3 loop spans 16 amino acids. V lost 1 base to trimming and J lost 0 bases, with 12 bases between them. Germline CDR1 reads SGHVS; CDR2 reads FQNEAQ. CDR3 coding DNA: TGTGCCAGCAGCTTAGGAAGAACAGAAATGAACACTGAAGCTTTCTTT. It translates to CASSLGRTEMNTEAFF.

At least ten counts were recorded for this clonotype. The CDR3 DNA reads as TGTGCCAGCAGTTTGGGGGTCCTTTTCCAAGAGACCCAGTACTTC. Its translation is CASSLGVLFQETQYF. This chain joins TRBV12-3 or TRBV12-4 and TRBJ2-5; tentatively, D is TRBD1 or TRBD2 (5 bases each). This CDR3 is built from 15 residues. V was clipped by 3 bases and J by 1 base, with 12 bases between them.

Concerning this clonotype: The germline gene is not matched at one end of the junction; a read error may be the cause. The chain is built from TRBV7-9 and TRBJ2-5; 11 nucleotides line up with TRBD2. The CDR3 is made up of 15 amino acids. The V gene's germline CDR1 is SEHNR and CDR2 FQNEAQ (reference sequence). This chain's CDR3 is CASSPTSGATETEYF. Written as DNA, the CDR3 is TGTGCCAGCAGCCCGACTAGCGGGGCGACGGAGACCGAGTACTTC.

The chain combines TRBV27 with TRBJ2-5, with D possibly TRBD2 on 6 matching bases. The CDR3 has 13 residues. From germline, CDR1 is MNHEY and CDR2 SMNVEV (reference sequence). Trimming removed 5 bases at V and 4 bases at J, with 11 bases between. The CDR3 spells CASSAQGGETQYF. The CDR3 bases are TGTGCCAGCAGTGCTCAGGGAGGAGAGACCCAGTACTTC.

As concerns this clonotype: A much larger clonotype is one base distant, so this may be a read error. The V call is TRBV6-5, the J call TRBJ1-1; a weak D match, TRBD1 (5 bases). The V end was cut by 2 bases, the J end by 4 bases, with 8 bases between. This CDR3 spans 13 amino acids. CDR1 is MNHEY, CDR2 SVGAGI, per germline. CDR3 nucleotides: TGTGCCAGCAGTTACCACAGGCCCACTGAAGCTTTCTTT. Protein product: CASSYHRPTEAFF.

Ten or more counts support this clonotype. The V call is TRBV20-1, the J call TRBJ2-5; D possibly corresponds to TRBD2 (5 bases). The CDR3 totals 15 residues. V was trimmed by 0 bases and J by 2 bases, leaving 13 bases between them. Germline CDR1 and CDR2: DFQATT and SNEGSKA (reference sequence). CDR3 loop: CSARDQRLAQETQYF. CDR3 sequence (DNA): TGCAGTGCTAGAGATCAACGGCTAGCACAAGAGACCCAGTACTTC.

Ten or more counts support this clonotype. The chain joins TRBV24-1 to TRBJ2-1; D uncertain. CDR3 size: 12 residues. Trimming stripped 1 base from V and 5 bases from J, with 2 bases between. Germline V gives CDR1 KGHDR, CDR2 SFDVKD. CDR3 sequence reads: CATSDFNNEQFF. The CDR3 DNA reads TGTGCCACCAGTGATTTCAACAATGAGCAGTTCTTC.

There are a few counts of this clonotype. The V gene is TRBV10-2, the J gene TRBJ2-3, with D perhaps matching TRBD1 or TRBD2 (5 bases each). There are 14 residues in the CDR3. V was cut by 5 bases and J by 1 base, with 10 bases left in between. CDR1 and CDR2 from the germline V gene are WSHSY and SAAADI. The CDR3 spells CASSKWGRTDTQYF. The CDR3, as DNA: TGCGCCAGCAGTAAGTGGGGACGCACAGATACGCAGTATTTT.

This clonotype occurred many times. The CDR3 protein is CSVLDRSLYNEQFF. CDR3 DNA: TGCAGCGTGCTCGACAGGTCACTGTACAATGAGCAGTTCTTC. The rearrangement uses TRBV29-1 and TRBJ2-1, with a tentative D call TRBD1 (6 bases). CDR1 and CDR2 (germline): SQVTM, ANQGSEA. CDR3 length equals 14 residues. With 6 bases removed from V and 4 bases from J, the gap between germline ends came to 16 bases.

This clonotype was recorded many times. The gene calls are TRBV5-5 and TRBJ1-3; D unresolved. The length of the CDR3 is 13 residues. V was clipped by 4 bases and J by 2 bases, with 7 bases between them. The germline CDR1 and CDR2 sequences are SGHKS and YYEKEE (reference sequence). The CDR3 DNA follows: TGTGCCAGCAGCAGAGCCCCTGGAAACACCATATATTTT. Protein product: CASSRAPGNTIYF.

This clonotype was detected a few times. The V gene is TRBV6-5, the J gene TRBJ1-4; a possible D gene is TRBD1 (5 bases). Trimming took off 7 bases at V and 8 bases at J, with 26 bases between the two ends. The CDR3 sequence is 17 residues long. Germline V CDR1 and CDR2: MNHEY, SVGAGI. The DNA for the CDR3 is TGTGCCAGCACCATGACGGCCGGGGGGGGAGGAGAGGAAAAACTGTTTTTT. Translated: CASTMTAGGGGEEKLFF.

CDR3 nucleotide sequence: TGTGCCAGCAGCCCCCTAGGTGCAGGGACGAATACGCAGTATTTT. It codes for CASSPLGAGTNTQYF. The V gene is TRBV7-3, the J gene TRBJ2-3; either TRBD1 or TRBD2 may fit D (5 bases each). Trimming stripped 5 bases from V and 7 bases from J, with 19 bases between. Germline V lookup: CDR1 SGHTA, CDR2 FQGTGA. The CDR3 is 15 amino acids.

The sample holds a few counts of this clonotype. The rearrangement links TRBV7-9 to TRBJ1-3, with TRBD1 matching 8 bases. The CDR3 runs 20 residues. Germline V gene lookup returns CDR1 SEHNR and CDR2 FQNEAQ (reference sequence). J gave up 1 base and V 1 base, and 15 bases lay outside the gene matches. CDR3 in DNA: TGTGCCAGCAGCTTAGGACCATCATGGACAGGGTTAGGATCTGGAAACACCATATATTTT. Encoded protein: CASSLGPSWTGLGSGNTIYF.

The table lists this clonotype with a few counts. CDR3 nucleotide sequence: TGTGCCAGCAGTGACCCATCAGCTGAAGCTTTCTTT. Its translation is CASSDPSAEAFF. V is TRBV2 and J is TRBJ1-1; no clear D gene. Trimming took off 3 bases at V and 6 bases at J, with 8 bases between the two ends. The CDR3 covers 12 residues. The germline V gene encodes CDR1 SNHLY and CDR2 FYNNEI.

J is TRBJ2-1 and V is TRBV27, with TRBD1 as a possible D gene (6 bases). V shed 2 bases and J shed 4 bases, with 12 bases lying between them. The CDR3 totals 15 residues. In germline, CDR1 is MNHEY, CDR2 SMNVEV (reference sequence). The DNA for the CDR3 is TGTGCCAGCAGTTTAATCCCCAGGGGATACAATGAGCAGTTCTTC. Residues: CASSLIPRGYNEQFF.